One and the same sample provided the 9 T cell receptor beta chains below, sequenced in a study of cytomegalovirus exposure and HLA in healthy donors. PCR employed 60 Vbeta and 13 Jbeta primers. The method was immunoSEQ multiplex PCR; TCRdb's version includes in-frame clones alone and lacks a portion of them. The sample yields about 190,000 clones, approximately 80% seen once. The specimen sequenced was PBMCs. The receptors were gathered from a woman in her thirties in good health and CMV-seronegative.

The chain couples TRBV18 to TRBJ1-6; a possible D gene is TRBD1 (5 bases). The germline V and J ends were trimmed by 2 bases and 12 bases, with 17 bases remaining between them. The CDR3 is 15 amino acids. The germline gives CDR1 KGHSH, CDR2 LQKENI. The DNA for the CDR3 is TGTGCCAGCTCACCAAAAGGGGCGGCCAAGGGACCCCTCCACTTT. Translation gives CASSPKGAAKGPLHF. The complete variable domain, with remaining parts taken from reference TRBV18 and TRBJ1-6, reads NAGVMQNPRHLVRRRGQEARLRCSPMKGHSHVYWYRQLPEEGLKFMVYLQKENIIDESGMPKERFSAEFPKEGPSILRIQQVVRGDSAAYFCASSPKGAAKGPLHFGNGTRLTVT.

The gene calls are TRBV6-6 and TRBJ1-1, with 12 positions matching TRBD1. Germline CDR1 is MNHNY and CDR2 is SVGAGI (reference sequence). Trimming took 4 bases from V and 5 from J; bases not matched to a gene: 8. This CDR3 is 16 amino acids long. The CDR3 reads CASSSGTGGAYTEAFF. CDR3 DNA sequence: TGTGCCAGCAGTTCCGGGACAGGGGGCGCGTATACTGAAGCTTTCTTT.

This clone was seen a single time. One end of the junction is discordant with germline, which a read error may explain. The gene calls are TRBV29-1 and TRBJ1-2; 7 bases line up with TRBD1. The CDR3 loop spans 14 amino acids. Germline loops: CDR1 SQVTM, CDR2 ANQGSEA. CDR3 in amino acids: CSVRQQGISYGYAF. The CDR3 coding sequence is TGCAGCGTCAGGCAACAGGGGATCTCCTATGGCTACGCCTTC. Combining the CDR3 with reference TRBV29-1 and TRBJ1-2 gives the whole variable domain SAVISQKPSRDICQRGTSLTIQCQVDSQVTMMFWYRQQPGQSLTLIATANQGSEATYESGFVIDKFPISRPNLTFSTLTVSNMSPEDSSIYLCSVRQQGISYGYAFGSGTRLTVV.

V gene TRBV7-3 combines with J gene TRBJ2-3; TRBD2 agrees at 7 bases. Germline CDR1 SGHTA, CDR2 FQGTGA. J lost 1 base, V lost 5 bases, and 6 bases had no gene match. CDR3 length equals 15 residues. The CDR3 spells CASSPQSGGTDTQYF. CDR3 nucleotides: TGTGCCAGCAGCCCACAAAGCGGGGGCACAGATACGCAGTATTTT.

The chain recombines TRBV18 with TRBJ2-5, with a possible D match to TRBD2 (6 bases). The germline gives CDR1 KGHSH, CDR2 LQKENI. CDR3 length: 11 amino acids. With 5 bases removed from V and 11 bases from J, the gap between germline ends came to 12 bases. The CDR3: CASSDWGVQYF. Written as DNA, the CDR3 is TGTGCCAGCTCAGATTGGGGGGTGCAGTACTTC.

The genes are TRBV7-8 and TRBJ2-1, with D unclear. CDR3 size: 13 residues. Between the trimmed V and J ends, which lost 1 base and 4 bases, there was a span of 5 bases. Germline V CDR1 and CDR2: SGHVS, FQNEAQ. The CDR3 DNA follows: TGTGCCAGCAGCTTAGGCCTATACAATGAGCAGTTCTTC. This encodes CASSLGLYNEQFF. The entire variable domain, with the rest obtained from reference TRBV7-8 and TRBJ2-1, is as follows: GAGVSQSPRYKVAKRGQDVALRCDPISGHVSLFWYQQALGQGPEFLTYFQNEAQLDKSGLPSDRFFAERPEGSVSTLKIQRTQQEDSAVYLCASSLGLYNEQFFGPGTRLTVL.

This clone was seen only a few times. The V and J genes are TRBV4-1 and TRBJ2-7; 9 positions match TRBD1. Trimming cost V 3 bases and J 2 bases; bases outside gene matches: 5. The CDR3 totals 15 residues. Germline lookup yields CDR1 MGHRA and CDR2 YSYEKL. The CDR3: CASSQYWDRAYEQYF. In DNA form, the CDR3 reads TGCGCCAGCAGCCAGTATTGGGACAGGGCCTACGAGCAGTACTTC.

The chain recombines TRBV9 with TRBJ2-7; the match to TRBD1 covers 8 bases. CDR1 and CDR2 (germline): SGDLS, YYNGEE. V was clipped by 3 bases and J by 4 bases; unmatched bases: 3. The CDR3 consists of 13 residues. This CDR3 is CASSAGTGYEQYF. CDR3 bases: TGTGCCAGCAGCGCCGGGACAGGTTACGAGCAGTACTTC.

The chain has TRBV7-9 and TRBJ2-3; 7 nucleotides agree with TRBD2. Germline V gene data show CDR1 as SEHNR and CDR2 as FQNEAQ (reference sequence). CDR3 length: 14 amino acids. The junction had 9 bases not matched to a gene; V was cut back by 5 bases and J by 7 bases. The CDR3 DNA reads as TGTGCCAGCAGCCCACGACTAGCCCCGAATACGCAGTATTTT. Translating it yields CASSPRLAPNTQYF.